This TCR beta chain was captured by sequencing in a study of CD8+CD57+ T cells in acquired aplastic anemia. About the study: Sorted cells (CD4+ and CD8+) yielded DNA amounts that averaged approximately 3.1 ug. The average read count for CD4+ cells in healthy donors was around 10 million.

With regard to this clonotype: Its antigen is not known. One end of the junction is discordant with germline, which a read error may explain.

TCR beta VDJ combinations and CDR3 sequences were profiled from genomic DNA. TCRdb re-called the reads through MiXCR, storing one row per CDR3 protein. Of 400,000 to 450,000 distinct CDR3 sequences listed, about 70% are singletons. General study results and limits: CD8+ Simpson's diversity in patients was not significantly different from that in controls.

The CDR3 spans 15 residues. The sample was sorted CD4+, CD8+, or CD8+CD57+ T cells (not recorded which) from PBMCs. The genes are TRBV12-3 or TRBV12-4 and TRBJ2-3; a weak D match, TRBD2 (6 bases). The clonotype comes from a human donor in good health, serving as a control. The CDR3 sequence: CASSLARGLTDTQYF. CDR3 coding DNA: TGTGCCAGCAGTCTAGCGCGGGGCCTAACAGATACGCAGTATTTT.